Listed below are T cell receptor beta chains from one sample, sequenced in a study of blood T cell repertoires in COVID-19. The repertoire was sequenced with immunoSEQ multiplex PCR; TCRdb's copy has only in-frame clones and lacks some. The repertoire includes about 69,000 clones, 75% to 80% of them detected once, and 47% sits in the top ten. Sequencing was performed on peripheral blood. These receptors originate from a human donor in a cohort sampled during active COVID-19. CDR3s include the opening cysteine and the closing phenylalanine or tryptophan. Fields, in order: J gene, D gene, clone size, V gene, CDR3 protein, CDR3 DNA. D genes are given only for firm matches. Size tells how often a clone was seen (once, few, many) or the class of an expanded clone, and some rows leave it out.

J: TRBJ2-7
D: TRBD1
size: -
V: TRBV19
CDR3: CASSADRVSSYEQYF
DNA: TGTGCCAGTAGTGCCGACAGGGTTAGCTCCTACGAGCAGTACTTC

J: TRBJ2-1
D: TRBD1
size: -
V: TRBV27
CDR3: CASSGWDREEQNEQFF
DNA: TGTGCCAGCAGTGGATGGGACAGGGAAGAGCAAAATGAGCAGTTCTTC

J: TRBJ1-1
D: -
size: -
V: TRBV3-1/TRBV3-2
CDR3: CASSQDPGGLGTEAFF
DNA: TGTGCCAGCAGCCAAGATCCGGGGGGGCTGGGCACTGAAGCTTTCTTT

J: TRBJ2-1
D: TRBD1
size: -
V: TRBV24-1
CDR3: CATSPTGFNEQFF
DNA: TGTGCCACCAGTCCGACAGGGTTCAATGAGCAGTTCTTC

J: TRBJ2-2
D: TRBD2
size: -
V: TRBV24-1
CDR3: CATSLGGSTGELFF
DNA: TGTGCCACCAGCCTCGGGGGGTCCACCGGGGAGCTGTTTTTT

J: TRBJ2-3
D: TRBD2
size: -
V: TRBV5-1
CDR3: CASSPPLAGDSDTQYF
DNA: TGCGCCAGCAGCCCCCCTCTAGCGGGAGACAGTGATACGCAGTATTTT

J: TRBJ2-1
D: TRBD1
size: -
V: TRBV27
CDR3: CASTDRGSSYNEQFF
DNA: TGTGCCAGCACTGACAGGGGGTCCTCCTACAATGAGCAGTTCTTC

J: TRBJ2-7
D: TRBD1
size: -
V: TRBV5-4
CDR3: CASSFPGTGSSEQYF
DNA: TGTGCCAGCAGCTTTCCCGGGACAGGGTCGAGCGAGCAGTACTTC

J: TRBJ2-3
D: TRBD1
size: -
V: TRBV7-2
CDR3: CASSLGQGGTDTQYF
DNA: TGTGCCAGCAGCTTAGGTCAGGGGGGCACAGATACGCAGTATTTT

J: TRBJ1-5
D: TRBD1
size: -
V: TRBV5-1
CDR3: CASSLEAGGAQPQHF
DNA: TGCGCCAGCAGCCTTGAGGCAGGGGGAGCTCAGCCCCAGCATTTT

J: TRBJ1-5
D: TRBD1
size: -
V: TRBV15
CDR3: CATSRSGQVYQPQHF
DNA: TGTGCCACCAGCAGGTCCGGACAGGTCTATCAGCCCCAGCATTTT

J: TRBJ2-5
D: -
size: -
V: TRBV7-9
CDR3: CASSGWVTGQETQYF
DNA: TGTGCCAGCAGCGGTTGGGTAACGGGGCAAGAGACCCAGTACTTC

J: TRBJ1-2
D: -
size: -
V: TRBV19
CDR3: CASSLNGGDGYTF
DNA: TGTGCCAGTAGTTTAAACGGAGGGGATGGCTACACCTTC

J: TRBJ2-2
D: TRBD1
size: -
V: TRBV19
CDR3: CASTTRQGSGGKLFF
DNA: TGTGCCAGTACCACTCGACAGGGTTCCGGAGGTAAACTGTTTTTT

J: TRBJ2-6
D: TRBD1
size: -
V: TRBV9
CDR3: CASSTGAGANVLTF
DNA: TGTGCCAGCAGCACAGGGGCTGGGGCCAACGTCCTGACTTTC

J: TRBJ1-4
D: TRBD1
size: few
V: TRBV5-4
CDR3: CASSRTGNEKLFF
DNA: TGTGCCAGCAGCCGGACAGGGAATGAAAAACTGTTTTTT

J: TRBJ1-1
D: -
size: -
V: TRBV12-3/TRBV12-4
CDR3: CASRLPGYTEAFF
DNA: TGTGCCAGCAGGCTTCCGGGGTATACTGAAGCTTTCTTT

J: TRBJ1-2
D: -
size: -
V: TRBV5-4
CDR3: CASSFITENYGYTF
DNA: TGTGCCAGCAGCTTCATCACAGAGAACTATGGCTACACCTTC

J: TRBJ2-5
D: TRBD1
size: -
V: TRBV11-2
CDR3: CASSLQGATHGTQYF
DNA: TGTGCCAGCAGCTTACAGGGGGCAACACATGGGACCCAGTACTTC

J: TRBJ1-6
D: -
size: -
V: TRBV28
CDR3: CASSLFGHGLISTLHF
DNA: TGTGCCAGCAGTTTATTCGGACACGGATTAATATCGACCCTCCACTTT

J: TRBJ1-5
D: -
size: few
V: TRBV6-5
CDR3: CASSRDSIQPQHF
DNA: TGTGCCAGCAGTCGCGACTCGATTCAGCCCCAGCATTTT

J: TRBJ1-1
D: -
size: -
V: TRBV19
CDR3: CASSIGGGQYDPNTEAFF
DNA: TGTGCCAGTAGTATAGGAGGAGGGCAGTACGACCCGAACACTGAAGCTTTCTTT

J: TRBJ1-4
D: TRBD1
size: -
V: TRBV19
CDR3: CASSRTQGATNEKLFF
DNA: TGTGCCAGTAGTAGGACTCAGGGGGCAACTAATGAAAAACTGTTTTTT

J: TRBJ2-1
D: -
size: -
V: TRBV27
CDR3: CASSVLEAKYNEQFF
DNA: TGTGCCAGCAGCGTTTTGGAGGCCAAGTACAATGAGCAGTTCTTC

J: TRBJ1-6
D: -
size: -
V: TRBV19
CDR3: CASGPGLDSPLHF
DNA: TGTGCCAGTGGCCCGGGGTTAGACTCACCCCTCCACTTT

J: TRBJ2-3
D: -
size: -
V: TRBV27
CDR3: CASSLQDTQYF
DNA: TGTGCCAGCAGTTTACAGGATACGCAGTATTTT

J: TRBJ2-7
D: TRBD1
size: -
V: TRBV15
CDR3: CATSRVPTGGHGEQYF
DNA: TGTGCCACCAGCAGAGTCCCGACAGGGGGTCACGGCGAGCAGTACTTC

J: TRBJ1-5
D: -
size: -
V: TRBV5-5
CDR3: CASSPDGVHQPQHF
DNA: TGTGCCAGCAGCCCGGACGGGGTTCATCAGCCCCAGCATTTT

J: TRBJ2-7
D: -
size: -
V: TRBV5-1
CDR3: CASSSAQVGYEQYF
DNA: TGCGCCAGCAGCTCGGCACAGGTGGGGTACGAGCAGTACTTC

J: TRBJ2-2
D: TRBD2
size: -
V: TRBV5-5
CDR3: CASSPPTSGSTGELFF
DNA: TGTGCCAGCAGCCCACCGACTAGCGGGAGCACCGGGGAGCTGTTTTTT

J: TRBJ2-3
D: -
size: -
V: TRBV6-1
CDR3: CASSERGVDTDTQYF
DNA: TGTGCCAGCAGTGAACGCGGGGTGGACACAGATACGCAGTATTTT

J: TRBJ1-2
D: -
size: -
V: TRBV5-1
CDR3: CASSLVVSGNYGYTF
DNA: TGCGCCAGCAGCTTAGTCGTCAGCGGAAACTATGGCTACACCTTC

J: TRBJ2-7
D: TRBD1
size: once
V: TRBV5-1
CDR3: CASRAGQGVFSYEQYF
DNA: TGCGCCAGCAGGGCGGGACAGGGGGTTTTTTCCTACGAGCAGTACTTC

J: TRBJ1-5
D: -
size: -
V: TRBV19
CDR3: CASSIPYSNQPQHF
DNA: TGTGCCAGTAGTATCCCTTATAGCAATCAGCCCCAGCATTTT

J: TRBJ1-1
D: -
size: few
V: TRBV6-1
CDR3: CASSARAGSMNTEAFF
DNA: TGTGCCAGCAGTGCCCGGGCGGGCAGCATGAACACTGAAGCTTTCTTT

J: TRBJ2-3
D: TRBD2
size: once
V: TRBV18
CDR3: CASSRTGGSASTDTQYF
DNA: TGTGCCAGCTCACGAACGGGGGGGAGTGCTAGCACAGATACGCAGTATTTT

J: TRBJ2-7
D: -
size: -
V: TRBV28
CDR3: CASRFTVNYEQYF
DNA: TGTGCCAGCAGATTCACGGTCAACTACGAGCAGTACTTC

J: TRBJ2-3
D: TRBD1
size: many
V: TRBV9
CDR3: CASSTGQGLYSTDTQYF
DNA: TGTGCCAGCAGCACCGGACAGGGCCTCTACTCCACAGATACGCAGTATTTT

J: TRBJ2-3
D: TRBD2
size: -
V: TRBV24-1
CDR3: CATSDRTSGRGSTDTQYF
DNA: TGTGCCACCAGTGACAGGACTAGCGGGAGAGGAAGCACAGATACGCAGTATTTT

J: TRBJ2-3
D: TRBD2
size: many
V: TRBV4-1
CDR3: CASSFGLAGVVGDTQYF
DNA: TGCGCCAGCAGCTTCGGACTAGCGGGAGTGGTGGGAGATACGCAGTATTTT

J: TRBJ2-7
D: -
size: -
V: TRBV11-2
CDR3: CASSLQPGAPSYEQYF
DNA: TGTGCCAGCAGCTTACAACCAGGGGCTCCTTCCTACGAGCAGTACTTC

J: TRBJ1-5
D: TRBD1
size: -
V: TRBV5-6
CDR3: CASSFGQGGYQPQHF
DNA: TGTGCCAGCAGCTTCGGACAGGGCGGGTATCAGCCCCAGCATTTT

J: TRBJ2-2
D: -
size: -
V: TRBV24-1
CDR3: CATSDGGLPTGELFF
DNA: TGTGCCACCAGTGATGGGGGACTCCCCACCGGGGAGCTGTTTTTT

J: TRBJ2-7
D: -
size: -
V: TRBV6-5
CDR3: CASSPLAGSSEQYF
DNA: TGTGCCAGCAGCCCCCTGGCGGGGTCCAGCGAGCAGTACTTC

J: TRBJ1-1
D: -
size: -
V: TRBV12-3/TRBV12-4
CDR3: CASIRQWNTEAFF
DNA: TGTGCCAGCATTAGACAGTGGAACACTGAAGCTTTCTTT

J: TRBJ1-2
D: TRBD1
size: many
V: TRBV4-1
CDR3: CASSQVVQGGYGYTF
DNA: TGCGCCAGCAGCCAAGTAGTACAGGGGGGCTATGGCTACACCTTC

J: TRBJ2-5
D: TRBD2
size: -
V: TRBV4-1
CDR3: CASSQVAAGAYQETQYF
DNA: TGCGCCAGCAGCCAAGTTGCAGCGGGGGCCTACCAAGAGACCCAGTACTTC